The 19 T cell receptor beta chains listed next were all sequenced from one sample in a study of T cells after posttransplantation cyclophosphamide listed by TCRdb under 2016. Receptor libraries were prepared by the immunoSEQ multiplex PCR assay. The immuneACCESS repertoire file appears here via TCRdb, limited to in-frame rearrangements. These files lack a portion of the clones; in checked studies, under half of the deficit traces to unresolved V genes, and the cause of the others is not known. This sample comprises more than 3,500 clones, around two thirds of them detected only once. Roughly 25% of the sample lies in the top ten. Input material: memory CD8+ T cells sorted from blood. The receptors come from a man aged 30 to 45 in good health and a related stem cell transplant donor.

Of note for this clone: A much bigger clone sits one base away, suggesting this may be a read error. In the same sample, other DNA sequences code for this CDR3. The genes are TRBV27 and TRBJ1-2, with a tentative D call TRBD1 (6 bases). This CDR3 has 17 amino acids. The germline CDR1 and CDR2 sequences are MNHEY and SMNVEV (reference sequence). V gave up 6 bases and J gave up 0 bases, with 20 bases separating them. The CDR3 spells CASSQRGGGGANYGYTF. Here the CDR3 DNA reads TGTGCCAGCAGCCAAAGGGGTGGAGGGGGGGCTAACTATGGCTACACCTTC.

V usage is TRBV11-2 and J usage is TRBJ1-3; 7 nucleotides agree with TRBD1. Germline V gene lookup returns CDR1 SGHAT and CDR2 FQNNGV. V lost 5 bases to trimming and J lost 6 bases; unmatched junction nucleotides: 10. CDR3 length: 15 amino acids. CDR3 protein: CASSPPETGTNTIYF. DNA for the CDR3: TGTGCCAGCAGCCCCCCGGAGACAGGGACAAACACCATATATTTT.

The V and J genes are TRBV19 and TRBJ1-1; TRBD1 is a possible D gene (5 bases). Trimming pared 7 bases from V and 2 bases from J, leaving 14 bases between. This CDR3 is built from 14 residues. Germline V gene data show CDR1 as LNHDA and CDR2 as SQIVND (reference sequence). The CDR3 reads CASTDPGLNTEAFF. The DNA of the CDR3 is TGTGCCAGTACTGACCCGGGACTAAACACTGAAGCTTTCTTT.

V gene TRBV6-6 combines with J gene TRBJ2-2, with D hard to call. V lost 4 bases to trimming and J lost 6 bases, with 6 bases between them. The CDR3 covers 12 residues. Germline V gene data show CDR1 as MNHNY and CDR2 as SVGAGI (reference sequence). In DNA, the CDR3 is TGTGCCAGCAGTTCCTACCCCGGGGAGCTGTTTTTT. This translates into CASSSYPGELFF.

The V gene is TRBV4-3, the J gene TRBJ2-1, with 9 bases matching TRBD2. Germline-derived CDR1 and CDR2 are LGHNA and YSLEER. The CDR3 covers 16 residues. Trimming took 0 bases from V and 8 from J; bases not matched to a gene: 8. CDR3 in amino acids: CASSQDWRGGPDEQFF. CDR3 DNA sequence: TGCGCCAGCAGCCAAGATTGGCGGGGGGGCCCAGATGAGCAGTTCTTC.

This sequence joins TRBV6-5 and TRBJ2-7; TRBD1 aligns across 9 bases. Germline V CDR1 and CDR2: MNHEY, SVGAGI. The trim removed 6 bases at V and 2 bases at J, leaving 8 bases unmatched. The CDR3 covers 15 residues. CDR3 sequence: CASSTLQGAAYEQYF. In nucleotides, the CDR3 is TGTGCCAGCAGCACCTTACAGGGGGCGGCCTACGAGCAGTACTTC.

The V gene is TRBV5-8, the J gene TRBJ2-5; 8 nucleotides line up with TRBD1. J gave up 2 bases and V 3 bases, and 3 bases lay outside the gene matches. This CDR3 region has 14 residues. Germline values: CDR1 SGHTS, CDR2 YDEGEE. The CDR3 sequence: CASSYGTGQETQYF. The CDR3 region has the DNA TGTGCCAGCAGCTACGGGACAGGTCAAGAGACCCAGTACTTC.

CDR3 coding DNA: TGTGCCAGCAGTTCTTTCGGCGGGGTCCGTGACGAGCAGTACTTC. Protein sequence: CASSSFGGVRDEQYF. The genes are TRBV6-6 and TRBJ2-5, with D possibly TRBD2 on 6 matching bases. The J call is uncertain, as TRBJ2-7 better fits the DNA end. The CDR3 is made up of 15 amino acids. Per the germline V gene, CDR1 is MNHNY and CDR2 is SVGAGI (reference sequence).

The chain carries TRBV7-9 and TRBJ2-1, with D maybe TRBD2 (6 bases). Looked up from germline, CDR1 is SEHNR and CDR2 is FQNEAQ (reference sequence). Trimming left V 4 bases short and J 7 bases short, with 14 bases between. The CDR3 has 14 amino acids. The CDR3 region is CASSSNAGFNEQFF. CDR3 in DNA: TGTGCCAGCAGCTCCAACGCGGGGTTTAATGAGCAGTTCTTC.

The chain recombines TRBV5-8 with TRBJ2-7; TRBD1 might be the D (6 bases). V gave up 4 bases and J gave up 3 bases, with 11 bases separating them. The CDR3 has 13 amino acids. CDR1 and CDR2 from the germline V gene are SGHTS and YDEGEE. This CDR3 reads CASSVGTIYEQYF. DNA of the CDR3: TGTGCCAGCAGCGTGGGGACAATCTACGAGCAGTACTTC.

The chain links TRBV28 to TRBJ2-5, with 12 bases aligning to TRBD2. The germline CDR1 and CDR2 sequences are MDHEN and SYDVKM. The CDR3 has 16 amino acids. With V trimmed by 6 bases and J by 5 bases, 10 bases remained unmatched. CDR3 sequence: CASRRSTSGGVETQYF. CDR3 sequence (DNA): TGTGCCAGCAGACGGTCGACTAGCGGGGGCGTGGAGACCCAGTACTTC.

V is TRBV6-5 and J is TRBJ2-2, with 12 bases fitting TRBD2. The CDR3 has 16 residues. Trimming cost V 2 bases and J 4 bases; bases outside gene matches: 2. Germline values: CDR1 MNHEY, CDR2 SVGAGI. CDR3 DNA sequence: TGTGCCAGCAGTTACCCTAGCGGGGGGGCCACCGGGGAGCTGTTTTTT. Encoded protein: CASSYPSGGATGELFF.

The chain carries TRBV28 and TRBJ2-1; 8 bases fit TRBD2. Germline CDR1 is MDHEN and CDR2 is SYDVKM. Trimming took 4 bases from V and 9 from J; bases not matched to a gene: 11. The CDR3 covers 15 residues. CDR3 nucleotide sequence: TGTGCCAGCAGTTCCGGGACTAGTGGGGTCAGTGAGCAGTTCTTC. It codes for CASSSGTSGVSEQFF. The full variable domain, rest sourced from reference TRBV28 and TRBJ2-1, is DVKVTQSSRYLVKRTGEKVFLECVQDMDHENMFWYRQDPGLGLRLIYFSYDVKMKEKGDIPEGYSVSREKKERFSLILESASTNQTSMYLCASSSGTSGVSEQFFGPGTRLTVL.

This clone has a handful of counts. The genes are TRBV9 and TRBJ2-7; D is possibly TRBD1 (6 bases). This CDR3 is built from 15 residues. Germline-derived CDR1 and CDR2 are SGDLS and YYNGEE. The CDR3 DNA sequence: TGTGTCAGTAGCATCGGACAGAGGACGGCATACGAGCAGTACTTC. Amino acid sequence: CVSSIGQRTAYEQYF.

CDR3 in DNA: TGTGCCAGCAGCAGAACACCGAACACTGAAGCTTTCTTT. It is translated as CASSRTPNTEAFF. The chain recombines TRBV7-3 with TRBJ1-1, with D uncertain. The CDR3 spans 13 residues. The V gene's germline CDR1 is SGHTA and CDR2 FQGTGA. Trimming took 5 bases from V and 1 from J, leaving 8 bases between them.

The rearrangement uses TRBV23-1 and TRBJ2-7, with D possibly TRBD1 on 7 matching bases. TRBV23-1 is assigned to the ORF class and has an uncertain function. V gave up 1 base and J gave up 4 bases, with 17 bases separating them. This CDR3 has 16 amino acids. For the CDR3, the DNA is TGCGCCAGCAGTCAATGGAGGGGACAGCCTTTTTACGAGCAGTACTTC. Protein sequence: CASSQWRGQPFYEQYF.

Of note for this clone: A read error is the likely source, as a far larger clone sits one nucleotide away. In the same sample, other DNA sequences code for this CDR3. The gene calls are TRBV23-1 and TRBJ1-6; 7 bases map to TRBD1. TRBV23-1 is noted as an ORF with a role that remains uncertain. The V and J ends lost 6 bases and 5 bases, in that order; junction bases with no gene match: 7. CDR3 length: 15 residues. CDR3 nucleotide sequence: TGCGCCAGCAGCCATCCCGACAGGGATAATTCACCCCTCCACTTT. It codes for CASSHPDRDNSPLHF.

The chain carries TRBV9 and TRBJ2-7, with 8 positions matching TRBD1. CDR3 size: 16 residues. Germline V gene sequence: CDR1 SGDLS, CDR2 YYNGEE. V trimming: 4 bases; J trimming: 6 bases; junction bases outside the gene matches: 15. The CDR3 loop is CASSLNLGDRQREQYF. The DNA for the CDR3 is TGTGCCAGCAGCCTCAACCTGGGGGACAGGCAACGCGAGCAGTACTTC.

This clone turned up a few times. For the CDR3, the DNA is TGTGCCATCAGTACCCTAGCGGGGGGGAACAATGAGCAGTTCTTC. Protein: CAISTLAGGNNEQFF. This chain uses TRBV10-3 with TRBJ2-1; 12 bases agree with TRBD2. The CDR3 runs to 15 residues. The ends lost 5 bases at V and 5 bases at J; junction bases unmatched: 4. In germline, CDR1 is ENHRY, CDR2 SYGVKD.